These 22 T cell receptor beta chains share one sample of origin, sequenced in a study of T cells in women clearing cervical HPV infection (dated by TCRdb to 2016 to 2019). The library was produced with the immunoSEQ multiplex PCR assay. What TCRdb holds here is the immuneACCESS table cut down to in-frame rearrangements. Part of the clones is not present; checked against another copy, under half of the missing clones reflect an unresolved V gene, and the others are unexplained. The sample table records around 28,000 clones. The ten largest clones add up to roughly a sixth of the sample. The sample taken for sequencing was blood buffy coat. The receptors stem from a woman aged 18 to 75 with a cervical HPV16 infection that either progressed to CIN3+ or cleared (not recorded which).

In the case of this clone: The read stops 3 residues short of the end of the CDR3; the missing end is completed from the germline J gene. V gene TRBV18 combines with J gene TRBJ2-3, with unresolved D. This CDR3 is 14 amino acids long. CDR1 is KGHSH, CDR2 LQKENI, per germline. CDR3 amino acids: CASSPVGSQETQYF. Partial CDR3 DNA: TGTGCCAGCTCACCAGTAGGTAGCCAAGAGACG. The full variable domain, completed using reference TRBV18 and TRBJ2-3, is NAGVMQNPRHLVRRRGQEARLRCSPMKGHSHVYWYRQLPEEGLKFMVYLQKENIIDESGMPKERFSAEFPKEGPSILRIQQVVRGDSAAYFCASSPVGSQETQYFGPGTRLTVL.

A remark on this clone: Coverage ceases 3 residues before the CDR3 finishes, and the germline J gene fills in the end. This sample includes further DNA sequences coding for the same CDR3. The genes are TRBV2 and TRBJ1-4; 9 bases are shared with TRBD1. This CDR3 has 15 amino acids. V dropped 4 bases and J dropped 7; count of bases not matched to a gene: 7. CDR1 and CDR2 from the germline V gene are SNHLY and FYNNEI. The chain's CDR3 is CASSADRGSGEKLFF. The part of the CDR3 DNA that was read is TGTGCCAGCAGTGCGGACAGGGGCTCGGGTGAAAAA.

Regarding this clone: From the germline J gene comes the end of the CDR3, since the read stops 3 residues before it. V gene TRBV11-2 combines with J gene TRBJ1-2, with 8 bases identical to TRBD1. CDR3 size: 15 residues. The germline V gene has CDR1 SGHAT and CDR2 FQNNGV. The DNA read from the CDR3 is TGTGCCAGCAGTCTCCTGGGACAGGACACAGATACC. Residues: CASSLLGQDTDT. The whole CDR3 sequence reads CASSLLGQDTDTYTF.

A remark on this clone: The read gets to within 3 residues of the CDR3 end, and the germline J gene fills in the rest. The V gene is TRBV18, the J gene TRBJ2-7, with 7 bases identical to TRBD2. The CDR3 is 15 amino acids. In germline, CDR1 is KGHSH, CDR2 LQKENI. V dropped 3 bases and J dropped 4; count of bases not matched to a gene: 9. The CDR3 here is CASSPVTSDSYEQYF. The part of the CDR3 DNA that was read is TGTGCCAGCTCACCCGTCACTAGCGATTCTTACGAG.

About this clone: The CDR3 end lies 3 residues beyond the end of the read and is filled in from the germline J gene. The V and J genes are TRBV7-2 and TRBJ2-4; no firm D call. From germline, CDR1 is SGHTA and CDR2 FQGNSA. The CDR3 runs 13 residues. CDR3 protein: CASSLGSFYGQYF. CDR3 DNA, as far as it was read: TGTGCCAGCAGCTTAGGGTCCTTCTATGGT.

CDR3 region: CASSGEGSNQPQHF. CDR3 DNA (partial): TGTGCCAGCAGCGGGGAAGGGAGCAATCAGCCC. The chain recombines TRBV2 with TRBJ1-5, with D uncertain. The read falls 3 residues short of the CDR3 end, and the missing part is taken from the germline J gene. CDR1 is SNHLY, CDR2 FYNNEI, per germline. The CDR3 sequence is 14 residues long. V lost 6 bases and J lost 1, with 10 bases in between.

The covered CDR3 bases are TGCAGCTCCTCCAAGGGCGCGGGGGAGACC. It is translated as CSSSKGAGET. The whole CDR3 sequence is CSSSKGAGETQYF. The J gene is TRBJ2-5, the V gene TRBV29-1, with TRBD2 as a possible D gene (6 bases). The read finishes 3 residues shy of the CDR3 end, and the germline J gene is used to complete it. The CDR3 runs to 13 residues. CDR1 and CDR2 from the germline V gene are SQVTM and ANQGSEA. Trimming cost V 8 bases and J 5 bases, with 18 bases left between them.

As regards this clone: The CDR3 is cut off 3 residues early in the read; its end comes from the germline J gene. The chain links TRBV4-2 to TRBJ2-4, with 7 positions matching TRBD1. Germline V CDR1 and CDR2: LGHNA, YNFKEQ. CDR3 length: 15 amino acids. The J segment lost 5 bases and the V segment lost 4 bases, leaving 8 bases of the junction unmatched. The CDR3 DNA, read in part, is TGTGCCAGCAGCCGACAGGGCAGTGGGGAAAACATT. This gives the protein CASSRQGSGENI. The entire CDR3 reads CASSRQGSGENIQYF.

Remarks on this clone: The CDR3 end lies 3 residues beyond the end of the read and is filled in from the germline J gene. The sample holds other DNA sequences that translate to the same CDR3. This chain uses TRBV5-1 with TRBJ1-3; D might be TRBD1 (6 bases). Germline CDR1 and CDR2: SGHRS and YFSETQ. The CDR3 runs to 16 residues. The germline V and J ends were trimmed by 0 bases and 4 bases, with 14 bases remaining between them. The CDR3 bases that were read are TGCGCCAGCAGCTTGGTGGGGGCTCTAAACGGAAACACC. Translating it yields CASSLVGALNGNT. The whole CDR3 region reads CASSLVGALNGNTIYF.

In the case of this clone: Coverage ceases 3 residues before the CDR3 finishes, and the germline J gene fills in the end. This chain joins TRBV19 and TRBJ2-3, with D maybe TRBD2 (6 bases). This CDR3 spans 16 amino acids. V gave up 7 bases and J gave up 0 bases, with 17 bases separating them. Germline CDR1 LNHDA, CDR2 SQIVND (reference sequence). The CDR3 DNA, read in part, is TGTGCCAGTACCTCCCGGGACTTGACTAGCACAGATACG. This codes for CASTSRDLTSTDT. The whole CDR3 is CASTSRDLTSTDTQYF.

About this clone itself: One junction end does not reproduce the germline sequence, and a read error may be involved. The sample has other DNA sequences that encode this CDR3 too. CDR3 DNA (partial): TGTGCCAGCTCGCCACCGGTTGCCCAGCGGCTGTACAATGAG. Residues: CASSPPVAQRLYNE. From start to end, the CDR3 is CASSPPVAQRLYNEQFF. This rearrangement joins TRBV18 to TRBJ2-1, with TRBD2 as a possible D gene (5 bases). The read falls 3 residues short of the CDR3 end, and the missing part is taken from the germline J gene. Germline V lookup: CDR1 KGHSH, CDR2 LQKENI. CDR3 length equals 17 residues.

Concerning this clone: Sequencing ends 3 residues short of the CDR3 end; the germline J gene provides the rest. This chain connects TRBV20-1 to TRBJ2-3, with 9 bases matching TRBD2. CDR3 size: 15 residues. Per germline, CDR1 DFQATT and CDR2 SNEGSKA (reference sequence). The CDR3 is CSAGRLAGIKETQYF. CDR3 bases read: TGCAGTGCTGGGCGCCTAGCGGGGATTAAAGAGACG.

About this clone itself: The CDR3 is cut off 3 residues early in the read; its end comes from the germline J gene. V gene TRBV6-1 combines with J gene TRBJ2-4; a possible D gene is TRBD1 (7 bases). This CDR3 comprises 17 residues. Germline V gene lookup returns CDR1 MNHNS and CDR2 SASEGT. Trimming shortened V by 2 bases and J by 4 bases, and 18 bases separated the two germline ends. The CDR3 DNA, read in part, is TGTGCCAGCAGTGAACCTAGGACAGGAGGGCTTAAAAACATT. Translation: CASSEPRTGGLKNI. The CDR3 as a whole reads CASSEPRTGGLKNIQYF.

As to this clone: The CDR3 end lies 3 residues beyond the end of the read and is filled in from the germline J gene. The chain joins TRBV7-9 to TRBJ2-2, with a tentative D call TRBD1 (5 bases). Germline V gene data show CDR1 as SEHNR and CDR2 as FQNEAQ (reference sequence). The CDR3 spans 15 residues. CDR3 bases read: TGTGCCAGCAGTACAGGATTCTCTGGGGCCAACGTG. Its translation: CASSTGFSGANV. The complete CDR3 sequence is CASSTGFSGANVLFF.

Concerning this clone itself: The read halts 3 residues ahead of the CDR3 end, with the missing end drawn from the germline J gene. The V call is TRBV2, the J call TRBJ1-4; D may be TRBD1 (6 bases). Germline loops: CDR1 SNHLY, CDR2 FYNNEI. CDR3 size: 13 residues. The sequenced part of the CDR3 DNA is TGTGCCGGCTCGACAGGCCATAATTCACCA. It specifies CAGSTGHNSP. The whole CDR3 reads CAGSTGHNSPLFF.

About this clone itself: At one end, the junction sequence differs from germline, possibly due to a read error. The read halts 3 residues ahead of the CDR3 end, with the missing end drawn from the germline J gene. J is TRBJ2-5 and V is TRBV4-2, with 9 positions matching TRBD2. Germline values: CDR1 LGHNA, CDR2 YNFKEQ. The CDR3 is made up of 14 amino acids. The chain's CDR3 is CASSQESGGPTQYF. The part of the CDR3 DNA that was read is TGCGCCAGCAGCCAAGAAAGCGGGGGGCCGACC.

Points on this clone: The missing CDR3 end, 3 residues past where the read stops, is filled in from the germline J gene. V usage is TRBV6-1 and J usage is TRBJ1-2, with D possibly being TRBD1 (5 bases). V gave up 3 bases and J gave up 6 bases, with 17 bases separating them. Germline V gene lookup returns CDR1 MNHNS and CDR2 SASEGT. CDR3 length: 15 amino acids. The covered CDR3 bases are TGTGCCAGCAGTGAGCGGACGGCAGGGATACATGGC. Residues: CASSERTAGIHG. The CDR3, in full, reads CASSERTAGIHGYTF.

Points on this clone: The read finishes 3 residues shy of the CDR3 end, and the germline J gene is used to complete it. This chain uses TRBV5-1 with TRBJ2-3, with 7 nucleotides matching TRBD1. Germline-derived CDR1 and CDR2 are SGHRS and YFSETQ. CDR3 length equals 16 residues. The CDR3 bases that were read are TGCGCCAGCAGCCGGACAGGTAGAAGAAGAAATCAGCCG. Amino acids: CASSRTGRRRNQP. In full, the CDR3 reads CASSRTGRRRNQPQYF.

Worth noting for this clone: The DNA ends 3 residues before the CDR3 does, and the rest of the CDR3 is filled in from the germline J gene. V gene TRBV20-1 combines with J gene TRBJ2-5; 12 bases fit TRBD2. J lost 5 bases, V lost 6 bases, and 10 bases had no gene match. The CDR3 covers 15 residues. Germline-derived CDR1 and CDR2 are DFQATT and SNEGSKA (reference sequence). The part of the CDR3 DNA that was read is TGCAGTGCCCGTGAACCGGGGACTAGCGGGGAGACC. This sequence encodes CSAREPGTSGET. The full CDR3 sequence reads CSAREPGTSGETQYF.

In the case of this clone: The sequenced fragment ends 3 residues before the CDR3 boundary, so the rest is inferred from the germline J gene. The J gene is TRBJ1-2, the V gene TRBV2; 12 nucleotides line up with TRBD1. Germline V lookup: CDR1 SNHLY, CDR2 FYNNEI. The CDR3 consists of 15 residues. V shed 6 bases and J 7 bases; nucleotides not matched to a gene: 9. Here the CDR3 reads CASSAVPGQGAGYTF. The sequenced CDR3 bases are TGTGCCAGCAGCGCGGTACCGGGACAGGGGGCTGGC.

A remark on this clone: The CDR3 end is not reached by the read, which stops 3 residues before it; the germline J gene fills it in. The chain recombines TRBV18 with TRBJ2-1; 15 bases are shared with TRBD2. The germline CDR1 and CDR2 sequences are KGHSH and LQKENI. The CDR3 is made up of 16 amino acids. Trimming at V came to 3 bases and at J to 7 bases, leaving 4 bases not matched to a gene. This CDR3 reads CASSPRTSGGANEQFF. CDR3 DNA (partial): TGTGCCAGCTCACCGCGGACTAGCGGGGGGGCAAATGAG.

CDR3 DNA, as far as it was read: TGTGCCTGGGGAAGGAGATGGGCTATCGACGAC. Its protein is CAWGRRWAIDD. The entire CDR3 protein reads CAWGRRWAIDDYTF. The genes are TRBV30 and TRBJ1-2, with D hard to call. The CDR3 end falls 3 residues outside the read, so it is completed with the germline J gene. Germline CDR1 is GTSNPN and CDR2 is SVGIG (reference sequence). The CDR3 length is 14 residues.